The 11 T cell receptor beta chains given below trace back to one sample, sequenced in a study of blood T cell repertoires in COVID-19. This table comes from immunoSEQ multiplex PCR, and its TCRdb copy is limited to in-frame clones, with some not included. The table shows some 150,000 clones, with 80% to 85% occurring only once. The sample comprised PBMCs or T cells enriched from blood (not recorded which). Receptors were obtained from a woman aged 45-59 years who had been exposed to COVID-19.

V is TRBV27 and J is TRBJ1-2, with D tentatively TRBD1 (6 bases). Germline loops: CDR1 MNHEY, CDR2 SMNVEV (reference sequence). Trimming took 0 bases from V and 2 from J, leaving 19 bases between them. The CDR3 has 18 residues. CDR3 protein: CASSLSSGQLPRNYGYTF. The CDR3 DNA reads TGTGCCAGCAGTTTATCGTCGGGACAACTCCCCCGCAACTATGGCTACACCTTC.

The chain combines TRBV2 with TRBJ2-5, with D unclear. V was shortened by 2 bases and J by 5 bases, with 6 bases between the two germline ends. The V gene's germline CDR1 is SNHLY and CDR2 FYNNEI. The CDR3 extends over 12 amino acids. For the CDR3, the DNA is TGTGCCAGCAGTGAACTCGTCGAGACCCAGTACTTC. This translates into CASSELVETQYF.

The table lists this clone with a few counts. V is TRBV18 and J is TRBJ1-3; D not certain. The V gene's germline CDR1 is KGHSH and CDR2 LQKENI. The CDR3 runs 17 residues. V was cut by 3 bases and J by 0 bases, with 15 bases left in between. CDR3 in DNA: TGTGCCAGCTCACCCTCAACCCAAGGGAGCTCTGGAAACACCATATATTTT. Residues: CASSPSTQGSSGNTIYF.

The V and J genes are TRBV11-2 and TRBJ2-2; 10 bases match TRBD2. CDR1 is SGHAT, CDR2 FQNNGV, per germline. This CDR3 contains 15 residues. The J segment lost 7 bases and the V segment lost 4 bases, leaving 6 bases of the junction unmatched. CDR3 region: CASSSLAGVVGELFF. CDR3 nucleotide sequence: TGTGCCAGCAGCTCCCTAGCGGGAGTCGTCGGGGAGCTGTTTTTT.

The chain links TRBV5-1 to TRBJ1-1, with 9 bases that match TRBD1. The germline CDR1 and CDR2 sequences are SGHRS and YFSETQ. CDR3 length: 15 amino acids. V lost 6 bases to trimming and J lost 8 bases; unmatched junction nucleotides: 14. CDR3 sequence: CASNRERQGGGEAFF. The DNA for the CDR3 is TGCGCCAGCAATCGTGAAAGACAGGGGGGCGGAGAAGCTTTCTTT.

The gene calls are TRBV19 and TRBJ1-5; 7 bases align to TRBD1. This CDR3 region has 15 residues. The J segment lost 4 bases and the V segment lost 1 base, leaving 4 bases of the junction unmatched. The V gene's germline CDR1 is LNHDA and CDR2 SQIVND (reference sequence). The CDR3 nucleotides are TGTGCCAGTAGTATAGCCCGGGACAGTAATCAGCCCCAGCATTTT. This encodes CASSIARDSNQPQHF. Drawing the rest from reference TRBV19 and TRBJ1-5, the complete variable domain is DGGITQSPKYLFRKEGQNVTLSCEQNLNHDAMYWYRQDPGQGLRLIYYSQIVNDFQKGDIAEGYSVSREKKESFPLTVTSAQKNPTAFYLCASSIARDSNQPQHFGDGTRLSIL.

The rearrangement links TRBV5-4 to TRBJ2-1, with 9 bases that match TRBD2. CDR1 and CDR2 from the germline V gene are SGHNT and YYREEE (reference sequence). The CDR3 runs to 16 residues. Germline trimming cut 0 bases from V and 7 bases from J; bases unmatched to any gene: 8. The chain's CDR3 is CASSLGGGRGTNEQFF. The CDR3 nucleotides are TGTGCCAGCAGCTTGGGCGGCGGGAGGGGGACGAATGAGCAGTTCTTC.

This clone was seen only a few times. The V call is TRBV10-3, the J call TRBJ2-1, with D maybe TRBD2 (6 bases). The ends were cut back, 4 bases at V and 8 bases at J, with 12 bases in the middle. Germline CDR1 is ENHRY and CDR2 is SYGVKD. The CDR3 has 13 amino acids. CDR3 region: CAISGGTVDEQFF. The DNA of the CDR3 is TGTGCCATCAGTGGGGGGACTGTTGATGAGCAGTTCTTC.

The chain uses TRBV6-2 or TRBV6-3 and TRBJ1-3, with 10 bases identical to TRBD1. V lost 5 bases and J lost 3; bases outside the gene matches: 10. In germline, CDR1 is MNHEY, CDR2 SVGEGT. The CDR3 loop spans 17 amino acids. DNA for the CDR3: TGTGCCAGCAGTACGGACAGGGGGACGGGCGTTGGAAACACCATATATTTT. Translating gives CASSTDRGTGVGNTIYF.

The gene calls are TRBV5-1 and TRBJ1-1, with D unclear. Germline V gives CDR1 SGHRS, CDR2 YFSETQ. CDR3 length: 15 amino acids. Trimming pared 0 bases from V and 1 base from J, leaving 10 bases between. The CDR3 sequence: CASSLVVRENTEAFF. DNA for the CDR3: TGCGCCAGCAGCTTGGTCGTACGGGAGAACACTGAAGCTTTCTTT. The complete variable domain, with remaining parts taken from reference TRBV5-1 and TRBJ1-1, reads KAGVTQTPRYLIKTRGQQVTLSCSPISGHRSVSWYQQTPGQGLQFLFEYFSETQRNKGNFPGRFSGRQFSNSRSEMNVSTLELGDSALYLCASSLVVRENTEAFFGQGTRLTVV.

This clone has only a few counts. The chain carries TRBV14 and TRBJ2-3; tentatively, D is TRBD2 (5 bases). Germline CDR1 reads SGHDN; CDR2 reads FVKESK. V lost 1 base and J lost 2, with 13 bases in between. CDR3 length: 16 residues. CDR3 DNA sequence: TGTGCCAGCAGCCAAGGGACTTTCCGGTACACAGATACGCAGTATTTT. Amino acids: CASSQGTFRYTDTQYF. The variable domain in full, with the rest retrieved from reference TRBV14 and TRBJ2-3, is EAGVTQFPSHSVIEKGQTVTLRCDPISGHDNLYWYRRVMGKEIKFLLHFVKESKQDESGMPNNRFLAERTGGTYSTLKVQPAELEDSGVYFCASSQGTFRYTDTQYFGPGTRLTVL.